One and the same sample provided the 28 T cell receptor beta chains below, sequenced in a study of regulatory T cells in long-lasting Graves disease (dated by TCRdb to the early 2020s). Libraries were built with multiplex PCR. This sample was sequenced with an Illumina HiSeq 4000. iRepertoire HTBI primers and Arm-PCR amplification of CDR3 regions were used to construct TCR beta libraries. TCRdb took the public reads, trimmed them with fastp at Q25, ran MiXCR for clone calling and kept in-frame beta chains. Entries that share a CDR3 protein sequence are merged under the most common genes and DNA. Recorded for this sample are 600,000 to 650,000 distinct CDR3 sequences; roughly 15% of them occurred a single time. Together, the top ten hold about 20% of the sample. The time point label corresponds to: newly diagnosed GD, antithyroid drugs for less than 3 months. RNA was extracted from PBMCs in TRIzol for both TCR sequencing and RNA sequencing.

The same sample was also used in a study of T cells in Graves' hyperthyroidism and ophthalmopathy.

The sample in question was peripheral blood mononuclear cells (PBMCs), obtained at new diagnosis, from a patient treated with antithyroid drugs. Every receptor here comes from a woman aged 30 to 39 with Graves disease. Donor details come from another sample of the same person, matched by shared clones.

This clonotype was recorded many times. This rearrangement joins TRBV11-3 to TRBJ2-1; 8 bases are a match to TRBD2. CDR3 size: 16 residues. Germline V gives CDR1 SGHNT, CDR2 YENEEA. J lost 1 base, V lost 5 bases, and 7 bases had no gene match. In nucleotides, the CDR3 is TGTGCCAGCAGCGCGAGGACGGGAGGGTCCTACAATGAGCAGTTCTTC. As protein: CASSARTGGSYNEQFF.

In its sample, this clonotype was seen many times. V is TRBV5-4 and J is TRBJ1-2; a weak D match, TRBD1 (5 bases). Trimming removed 0 bases from V and 4 bases from J, with 10 bases in between. The CDR3 is 14 residues long. Looked up from germline, CDR1 is SGHNT and CDR2 is YYREEE (reference sequence). CDR3 amino acids: CASSLEPGLYGYTF. The CDR3 nucleotides are TGTGCCAGCAGCTTGGAACCAGGGCTCTATGGCTACACCTTC.

Many counts were recorded for this clonotype. The rearrangement joins TRBV6-1 to TRBJ2-7; the match to TRBD2 covers 16 bases. The CDR3 covers 15 residues. The V gene's germline CDR1 is MNHNS and CDR2 SASEGT. V lost 7 bases to trimming and J lost 6 bases; unmatched junction nucleotides: 6. The CDR3 nucleotides are TGTGCCAGCACTGGGACTAGCGGGAGGGCGGCCGAGCAGTACTTC. This encodes CASTGTSGRAAEQYF.

This clonotype was observed a handful of times. A read error may explain this, as a much larger clone is one base away. This chain uses TRBV2 with TRBJ2-1, with 9 positions matching TRBD1. V dropped 6 bases and J dropped 13; count of bases not matched to a gene: 10. This CDR3 spans 13 amino acids. Germline V gives CDR1 SNHLY, CDR2 FYNNEI. This chain's CDR3 is CASREQGAGHQFF. DNA for the CDR3: TGTGCCAGCAGAGAACAGGGGGCCGGGCACCAGTTCTTC.

The V gene is TRBV18, the J gene TRBJ2-4; 8 bases are shared with TRBD1. Per germline, CDR1 KGHSH and CDR2 LQKENI. The CDR3 runs 17 residues. V lost 1 base, J lost 7 bases, and 12 bases stayed unmatched. As DNA, the CDR3 is TGTGCCAGCTCACCACTGAGACAGGGGCGGCATCACAACATTCAGTACTTC. It encodes CASSPLRQGRHHNIQYF.

J is TRBJ1-5 and V is TRBV6-1, with TRBD1 matching over 10 bases. This CDR3 contains 13 residues. Germline CDR1 MNHNS, CDR2 SASEGT. V lost 4 bases and J lost 8; bases outside the gene matches: 2. CDR3 protein: CASSGQGAEPQHF. The DNA of the CDR3 is TGTGCCAGCAGTGGACAGGGGGCAGAGCCCCAGCATTTT.

This clonotype was observed many times. This chain connects TRBV28 to TRBJ1-6; D ambiguous. Germline V lookup: CDR1 MDHEN, CDR2 SYDVKM. The CDR3 has 15 amino acids. Trimming took off 0 bases at V and 7 bases at J, with 10 bases between the two ends. The CDR3 bases are TGTGCCAGCAGTTTATGGCGTCGGATAAATTCACCCCTCCACTTT. Translated, it gives CASSLWRRINSPLHF.

This clonotype was observed a few times. A clone one base away is much larger, so this may be a read error. The CDR3 does not end in the conserved phenylalanine or tryptophan, so this is likely a read error. The CDR3 protein is CASSLRGGSPHEQYL. The CDR3 bases are TGTGCCAGCAGCCTGAGAGGCGGTAGCCCCCACGAGCAGTACCTC. The chain recombines TRBV7-9 with TRBJ2-7; D unresolved. The germline V gene has CDR1 SEHNR and CDR2 FQNEAQ (reference sequence). V gave up 5 bases and J gave up 5 bases, with 19 bases separating them. This CDR3 has 15 amino acids.

This clonotype occurred a few times. This rearrangement joins TRBV27 to TRBJ1-4; D uncertain. The CDR3 has 12 amino acids. Trimming pared 11 bases from V and 7 bases from J, leaving 14 bases between. In germline, CDR1 is MNHEY, CDR2 SMNVEV (reference sequence). The chain's CDR3 is CAGPGVREKLFF. The CDR3 bases are TGTGCCGGGCCCGGTGTTCGTGAAAAACTGTTTTTT.

The sample holds many counts of this clonotype. The chain carries TRBV6-2 or TRBV6-3 and TRBJ2-7; the match to TRBD1 covers 7 bases. CDR1 MNHEY and CDR2 SVGEGT come from the germline V gene. V trimming: 2 bases; J trimming: 4 bases; junction bases outside the gene matches: 8. This CDR3 region has 15 residues. The CDR3 DNA reads as TGTGCCAGCAGTTACGAGGGGGCTGGTGTTTACGAGCAGTACTTC. Protein: CASSYEGAGVYEQYF.

The V gene is TRBV19, the J gene TRBJ2-6; D remains unclear. Germline V CDR1 and CDR2: LNHDA, SQIVND (reference sequence). This CDR3 contains 14 residues. Trimming pared 6 bases from V and 2 bases from J, leaving 8 bases between. CDR3 loop: CASRWTAGANVLTF. The CDR3 DNA follows: TGTGCCAGTAGATGGACCGCTGGGGCCAACGTCCTGACTTTC.

This clonotype showed up just a few times. The V and J genes are TRBV27 and TRBJ1-5; possibly TRBD1 for D (5 bases). The CDR3 is 14 amino acids. V was pared by 6 bases and J by 4 bases, with 13 bases between. Germline lookup yields CDR1 MNHEY and CDR2 SMNVEV (reference sequence). The DNA of the CDR3 is TGTGCCAGCAGGTCGGGGGGTATTAATCAGCCCCAGCATTTT. Its protein product is CASRSGGINQPQHF.

The rearrangement links TRBV28 to TRBJ1-6, with a weak D call TRBD1 (6 bases). The germline gives CDR1 MDHEN, CDR2 SYDVKM. Trimming left V 6 bases short and J 13 bases short, with 19 bases between. This CDR3 has 14 amino acids. CDR3 DNA sequence: TGTGCCAGCAGCTTCTTCCGGGACATTGCTCCCCTCCACTTT. Its protein product is CASSFFRDIAPLHF.

The chain combines TRBV5-1 with TRBJ1-4; unclear D gene. CDR3 size: 17 residues. CDR1 is SGHRS, CDR2 YFSETQ, per germline. Trimming left V 0 bases short and J 12 bases short, with 24 bases between. Here the CDR3 reads CASSLVPFGEAMWELFF. Here the CDR3 DNA reads TGCGCCAGCAGCTTGGTCCCTTTCGGGGAAGCCATGTGGGAACTGTTTTTT.

This chain connects TRBV5-1 to TRBJ2-4; D is possibly TRBD1 (7 bases). V was trimmed by 1 base and J by 8 bases, leaving 16 bases between them. The CDR3 totals 15 residues. Looked up from germline, CDR1 is SGHRS and CDR2 is YFSETQ. The CDR3 coding sequence is TGCGCCAGCAGCTTGTTGCGGGACAGTCACGACATTCAGTACTTC. Translated: CASSLLRDSHDIQYF.

The rearrangement joins TRBV20-1 to TRBJ1-5; 8 bases align to TRBD1. Germline V gives CDR1 DFQATT, CDR2 SNEGSKA (reference sequence). The trim removed 4 bases at V and 6 bases at J, leaving 8 bases unmatched. The CDR3 has 14 residues. This chain's CDR3 is CSAKPGQGGQPQHF. In nucleotides, the CDR3 is TGCAGTGCTAAGCCAGGACAGGGTGGTCAGCCCCAGCATTTT.

This clonotype was detected a few times. V usage is TRBV7-9 and J usage is TRBJ2-7; D may match TRBD1 or TRBD2 (5 bases each). CDR1 is SEHNR and CDR2 is FQNEAQ in the germline V gene (reference sequence). The CDR3 totals 14 residues. V dropped 1 base and J dropped 4 bases, with 11 bases sitting between them. The CDR3 DNA reads as TGTGCCAGCAGCTTAGAGTCAGGGACGTACGAGCAGTACTTC. Residues: CASSLESGTYEQYF. The full variable domain, with the rest looked up from reference TRBV7-9 and TRBJ2-7, is DTGVSQNPRHKITKRGQNVTFRCDPISEHNRLYWYRQTLGQGPEFLTYFQNEAQLEKSRLLSDRFSAERPKGSFSTLEIQRTEQGDSAMYLCASSLESGTYEQYFGPGTRLTVT.

Many counts were recorded for this clonotype. The V gene is TRBV20-1, the J gene TRBJ1-5; a weak D match, TRBD1 (6 bases). V lost 1 base and J lost 7, with 17 bases in between. CDR1 and CDR2 (germline): DFQATT, SNEGSKA (reference sequence). The CDR3 length is 15 residues. In nucleotides, the CDR3 is TGCAGTGCTAGAGGGGACACCGGGGGTTCGCAGCCCCAGCATTTT. It codes for CSARGDTGGSQPQHF.

The chain couples TRBV11-2 to TRBJ2-3; TRBD1 matches 8 bases. This CDR3 region has 16 residues. The ends lost 1 base at V and 6 bases at J; junction bases unmatched: 9. Germline V gene sequence: CDR1 SGHAT, CDR2 FQNNGV. CDR3 in DNA: TGTGCCAGCAGCTTAGCACCCGGACAGGGAGGTGATACGCAGTATTTT. Its protein product is CASSLAPGQGGDTQYF.

This clonotype was detected ten times or more. The V and J genes are TRBV7-2 and TRBJ1-1, with D uncertain. The V gene's germline CDR1 is SGHTA and CDR2 FQGNSA. With 2 bases removed from V and 2 bases from J, the gap between germline ends came to 9 bases. This CDR3 is 14 amino acids long. CDR3 sequence reads: CASSLTPPNTEAFF. CDR3 coding DNA: TGTGCCAGCAGCTTAACCCCCCCCAACACTGAAGCTTTCTTT.

This clonotype has at least ten counts. This chain links TRBV5-1 with TRBJ2-7; 14 positions agree with TRBD2. Germline-derived CDR1 and CDR2 are SGHRS and YFSETQ. V shed 3 bases and J 5 bases; nucleotides not matched to a gene: 1. This CDR3 has 14 residues. DNA of the CDR3: TGCGCCAGCAGCTGGGGACTAGCGGGAGACGAGCAGTACTTC. Translated, it gives CASSWGLAGDEQYF.

The chain carries TRBV6-4 and TRBJ2-2; D remains ambiguous. This CDR3 is built from 13 residues. V lost 0 bases and J lost 4, with 3 bases in between. Germline V lookup: CDR1 MRHNA, CDR2 SNTAGT. The CDR3 protein is CASSDSATGELFF. CDR3 DNA: TGTGCCAGCAGTGACTCGGCCACCGGGGAGCTGTTTTTT.

V usage is TRBV5-1 and J usage is TRBJ2-2; TRBD2 aligns across 14 bases. The germline V gene encodes CDR1 SGHRS and CDR2 YFSETQ. This CDR3 contains 17 residues. The V segment lost 4 bases and the J segment 3 bases; nucleotides outside the gene matches: 5. As DNA, the CDR3 is TGCGCCAGCAGCCGAGGACTAGCGGGAGGCTACACCGGGGAGCTGTTTTTT. Translating it yields CASSRGLAGGYTGELFF.

Remarks on this clonotype: A clone one base away is much larger, so this may be a read error. The chain combines TRBV28 with TRBJ1-2, with no clear D. The V end was cut by 2 bases, the J end by 7 bases, with 14 bases between. The length of the CDR3 is 14 residues. Germline lookup yields CDR1 MDHEN and CDR2 SYDVKM. CDR3 loop: CASSLGPLLPGYTF. The CDR3 nucleotides are TGTGCCAGCAGTTTAGGTCCACTTCTTCCTGGCTACACCTTC.

This clonotype was seen at least ten times. CDR3 sequence (DNA): TGTGCCATCCGGAGCTCCTATAATTCACCCCTCCACTTT. This translates into CAIRSSYNSPLHF. The chain uses TRBV28 and TRBJ1-6; no definite D call. V was shortened by 10 bases and J by 0 bases, with 7 bases between the two germline ends. In germline, CDR1 is MDHEN, CDR2 SYDVKM. The CDR3 runs 13 residues. Using reference TRBV28 and TRBJ1-6 for the parts outside the CDR3, the full variable domain is DVKVTQSSRYLVKRTGEKVFLECVQDMDHENMFWYRQDPGLGLRLIYFSYDVKMKEKGDIPEGYSVSREKKERFSLILESASTNQTSMYLCAIRSSYNSPLHFGNGTRLTVT.

This clonotype appeared once. This rearrangement joins TRBV28 to TRBJ1-2; 10 bases match TRBD1. The germline V gene has CDR1 MDHEN and CDR2 SYDVKM. V shed 2 bases and J 4 bases; nucleotides not matched to a gene: 10. The CDR3 spans 17 residues. This CDR3 reads CASSLTGTGELSYGYTF. The CDR3 DNA sequence: TGTGCCAGCAGTTTAACCGGGACAGGGGAATTAAGCTATGGCTACACCTTC.

This clonotype was counted only a few times. V and J are TRBV18 and TRBJ2-5; 7 nucleotides match TRBD1. The CDR3 is made up of 14 amino acids. Germline loops: CDR1 KGHSH, CDR2 LQKENI. The trim removed 6 bases at V and 3 bases at J, leaving 7 bases unmatched. The CDR3: CASSPGGSEETQYF. CDR3 bases: TGTGCCAGCTCCCCAGGGGGTTCGGAAGAGACCCAGTACTTC.

The sample holds a few counts of this clonotype. An end of the junction differs from the germline gene, which may be a read error. The gene calls are TRBV5-1 and TRBJ2-1; maybe TRBD1 (5 bases). The length of the CDR3 is 17 residues. Per the germline V gene, CDR1 is SGHRS and CDR2 is YFSETQ. The CDR3 sequence: CASSLDRGHLPYNEQFF. CDR3 DNA: TGTGCCAGCAGCTTGGATCGCGGACACCTACCTTACAATGAGCAGTTCTTC.